This T cell receptor beta chain was retrieved from a study of shared clonotypes between healthy human individuals (dated by TCRdb to about 2020). Looking at the study overall: The cohort included a few men and a couple of women between 18 and 49 years of age. The study deeply sequenced blood TCR repertoires of about five healthy adults to estimate repertoire size and the extent of clonotype sharing between individuals. Per donor, leukapheresis produced somewhere between about 0.85 and 8.9 billion PBMCs. Libraries were prepared and TCR repertoires were sequenced by different laboratories using diverse techniques, in order to increase sequencing depth and limit assay-specific biases. Per donor, three plates each were used for CD4 naive and CD4 memory, two for CD8 naive, and one for CD8 memory. What the research found in general, with its limitations: Compared with non-shared clonotypes, clonotypes shared by all four sorted-subset donors had higher generation probabilities. Estimated clonotype richness was generally larger for naive than for memory subsets. Rarefaction of sorted-subset datasets indicated incomplete sequencing despite the large sequencing depth. Because the study included only a small number of donors, the genetic and exposure-history diversity represented was limited. Across a handful of donors, approximately 5% of naive CD4, approximately 3.6% of naive CD8, 2.3% of memory CD4, and roughly 0.4% of memory CD8 clonotypes were shared. Pairwise subsampling led to the expectation that sequencing depth would affect the degree of clonotype sharing among donors. Sampling was restricted to blood, and TCR repertoires in tissues likely differ from the TCR repertoires found in blood.

The donors were healthy, HIV-negative adults who had no recently reported acute infections or vaccinations. Every donor was a Caucasian adult residing in Nashville, Tennessee, USA. CD4+ T cells were enriched by magnetic negative selection; naive cells were then positively selected on CD45RA, and the negative fraction formed the memory subset. After blood collection by leukapheresis, PBMCs were isolated using Ficoll-Histopaque density gradient centrifugation and then cryopreserved in the vapor phase of liquid nitrogen. Analytical flow cytometry was used to check the purity and quantity of each magnetically sorted T cell population. Each sorted fraction had its genomic DNA isolated and then quantified by UV absorbance on a Nanodrop 2000c. Clipping removes 10 bases from V and 3 bases from J, with 7 as the unmatched junction base count. Including the terminal cysteine and phenylalanine, the CDR3 comprises 13 residues. Kept here is only the CDR3 DNA, which spans 39 bases and is read in frame from base 1. Sequences MRHNA (CDR1) and SNTAGT (CDR2) are obtained from the germline V gene.

This clone was counted a single time. There is no known antigen for this receptor. Base-call qualities are not available, and no considerably larger clone is one nucleotide away. TCR CDR3 regions were amplified from genomic DNA by multiplex PCR using the deep immunoSEQ assay. For each cell subset, the extracted genomic DNA was distributed evenly across all wells of several immunoSEQ 96-well plates, and each plate served as one replicate. For sorted subsets, each replicate PCR was loaded with approximately 190 ng genomic DNA, equivalent to 30,000 or so T cell genomes. Purified libraries were measured with a Qubit 3.0 fluorometer, size-checked on a Bioanalyzer 2100, and measured again with the KAPA Library Quantification kit. Every immunoSEQ 96-well plate was sequenced on a separate single-read 150-cycle Illumina NextSeq 550 flow cell. The paper's processing steps were these. Because the immunoSEQ output included only junctional sequences and no quality scores, the filtering could not be the same as the filtering used for full-length reads. Sequences were annotated with PyIR, a Python wrapper for IgBLAST v1.9, using IMGT germline references to assign V/J genes and CDR3. Any read was removed if the V/J assignment was weak (E-value above 1e-6), the CDR3 was missing, or the read contained stop codons, out-of-frame junctions, or ambiguous translated residues. A V3J clonotype was defined by an identical inferred V gene, J gene, and CDR3 amino acid sequence. To compute the percentage overlap between repertoires, the number of shared unique clonotypes was divided by the size of the smaller repertoire. Repertoire richness was assessed with RTK rarefaction, the Chao1 estimator, and Recon v2.1 estimates of unobserved clonotypes. For all TCRbeta clonotypes obtained by the gDNA method from a handful of donors, generation probabilities were computed with OLGA. Entries here come from immuneACCESS through TCRdb and include only in-frame sequences with V and J called. Some clones fail to appear in such tables; in the studies checked, an unresolved V gene covers under half of the shortfall, and the cause of the remainder is unknown. From that table come the V and J calls and clone size; the DNA was used to work out D and trimming. This sample holds some 1.4 million clones; 95% to 97% were observed only once. Approximately 1.1% of the sample comes from the top ten.

The sequencing input was naive CD4+ T cells sorted from blood. Reading the label with the study, this specimen's cell subset or site is: CD45RA+ positively selected. The sequence derives from a man younger than 45 in good health. The chain uses TRBV6-4 and TRBJ2-7; TRBD2 matches 9 bases in the middle. The CDR3 region has the sequence CATSRGGGYEQYF. In nucleotide form, the sequence is TGTGCCACCTCGCGGGGGGGTGGCTACGAGCAGTACTTC.